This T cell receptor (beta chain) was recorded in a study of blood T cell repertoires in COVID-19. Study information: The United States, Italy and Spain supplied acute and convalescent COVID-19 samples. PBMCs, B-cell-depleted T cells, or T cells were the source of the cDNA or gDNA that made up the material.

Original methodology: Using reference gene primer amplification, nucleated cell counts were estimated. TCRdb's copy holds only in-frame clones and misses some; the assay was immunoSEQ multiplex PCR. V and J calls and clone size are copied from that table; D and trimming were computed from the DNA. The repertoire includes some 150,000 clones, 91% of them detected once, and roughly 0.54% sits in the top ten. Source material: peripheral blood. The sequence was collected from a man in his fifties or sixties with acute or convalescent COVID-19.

The CDR3 region is CASSHIPGNEKLFF. The CDR3 nucleotides are TGCGCCAGCAGCCACATACCCGGTAATGAAAAACTGTTTTTT. This rearrangement joins TRBV4-1 to TRBJ1-4; D is unresolved. This CDR3 region has 14 residues. The germline CDR1 and CDR2 sequences are MGHRA and YSYEKL. The germline V and J ends were trimmed by 3 bases and 4 bases, with 9 bases remaining between them.